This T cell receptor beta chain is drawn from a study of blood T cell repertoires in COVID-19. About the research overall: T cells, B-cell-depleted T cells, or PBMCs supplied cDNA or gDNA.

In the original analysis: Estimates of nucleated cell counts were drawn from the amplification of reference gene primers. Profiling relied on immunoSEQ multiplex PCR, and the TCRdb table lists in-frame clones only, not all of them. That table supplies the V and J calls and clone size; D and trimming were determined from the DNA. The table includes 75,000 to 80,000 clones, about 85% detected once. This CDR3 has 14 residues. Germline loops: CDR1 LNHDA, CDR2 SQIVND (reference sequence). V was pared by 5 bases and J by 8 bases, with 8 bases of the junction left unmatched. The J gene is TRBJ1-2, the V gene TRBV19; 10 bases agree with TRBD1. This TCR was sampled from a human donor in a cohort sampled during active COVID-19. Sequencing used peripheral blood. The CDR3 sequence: CASSPGGQGSGYTF. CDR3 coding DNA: TGTGCCAGTAGTCCGGGGGGACAGGGGAGCGGCTACACCTTC. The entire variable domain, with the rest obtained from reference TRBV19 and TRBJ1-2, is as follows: DGGITQSPKYLFRKEGQNVTLSCEQNLNHDAMYWYRQDPGQGLRLIYYSQIVNDFQKGDIAEGYSVSREKKESFPLTVTSAQKNPTAFYLCASSPGGQGSGYTFGSGTRLTVV.